This T cell receptor beta chain is from a study of T cells in localized non-small cell lung cancer. Sequencing was performed with immunoSEQ multiplex PCR; in TCRdb, only in-frame clones are kept and a portion is missing. The table includes 35,000 or so clones, 75% to 90% detected once. This material consisted of peripheral blood, taken before any cancer treatment. The sequence derives from a man between 40 and 75 years old with stage I lung adenocarcinoma.

This CDR3 reads CASNLRGAGEAFF. The CDR3 nucleotides are TGTGCCAGCAACCTCAGAGGGGCCGGGGAAGCTTTCTTT. V usage is TRBV6-5 and J usage is TRBJ1-1; tentatively, D is TRBD1 (5 bases). CDR1 is MNHEY, CDR2 SVGAGI, per germline. The CDR3 totals 13 residues. Between the trimmed V and J ends, which lost 7 bases and 8 bases, there was a span of 17 bases.